These 24 T cell receptor beta chains were all obtained from the same sample, sequenced in a study of cytomegalovirus exposure and HLA in healthy donors. PCR involved 60 Vbeta and 13 Jbeta primers. Using immunoSEQ multiplex PCR, the repertoire was profiled, and TCRdb retains in-frame clones only, with some absent. The table gives under 130,000 clones; the top ten clones make up about 3.5% of it. Sequencing used PBMCs. These receptors all stem from a man aged 35-49 years in good health and CMV-seronegative.

The chain combines TRBV19 with TRBJ2-7; 7 bases match TRBD2. The V gene end was trimmed by 3 bases and the J gene end by 0 bases; junction bases not matched to a gene: 5. The germline CDR1 and CDR2 sequences are LNHDA and SQIVND (reference sequence). The CDR3 has 15 residues. CDR3 residues: CASSMRGMSSYEQYF. As DNA, the CDR3 is TGTGCCAGTAGTATGCGGGGGATGAGCTCCTACGAGCAGTACTTC.

This rearrangement joins TRBV6-5 to TRBJ2-1, with D possibly matching TRBD1 (5 bases). Germline V gives CDR1 MNHEY, CDR2 SVGAGI. The germline V and J ends were trimmed by 6 bases and 6 bases, with 18 bases remaining between them. CDR3 size: 15 residues. The CDR3 reads CASSLGQGVGNEQFF. In DNA form, the CDR3 reads TGTGCCAGCAGCCTCGGGCAGGGTGTAGGCAATGAGCAGTTCTTC.

This chain uses TRBV28 with TRBJ2-2; TRBD2 matches at 10 bases. This CDR3 contains 18 residues. Losses at the gene ends were 4 bases for V and 2 bases for J; bases not matched to a gene: 10. CDR1 and CDR2 (germline): MDHEN, SYDVKM. The chain's CDR3 is CASSSPASGSGNTGELFF. The CDR3 DNA reads TGTGCCAGCAGTTCCCCCGCTAGCGGGAGCGGAAACACCGGGGAGCTGTTTTTT.

This rearrangement joins TRBV7-2 to TRBJ1-4; 9 positions match TRBD1. From germline, CDR1 is SGHTA and CDR2 FQGNSA. The CDR3 is made up of 15 amino acids. The trim removed 1 base at V and 7 bases at J, leaving 4 bases unmatched. The CDR3: CASSLDRGRAEKLFF. DNA for the CDR3: TGTGCCAGCAGCTTAGACAGGGGGCGCGCTGAAAAACTGTTTTTT.

This chain uses TRBV30 with TRBJ2-3; TRBD2 matches at 7 bases. This CDR3 comprises 15 residues. The germline V gene encodes CDR1 GTSNPN and CDR2 SVGIG (reference sequence). V was pared by 5 bases and J by 0 bases, with 8 bases of the junction left unmatched. In nucleotides, the CDR3 is TGTGCCTGGGGCCACCGGGACTATAGCACAGATACGCAGTATTTT. This sequence encodes CAWGHRDYSTDTQYF.

The chain is built from TRBV5-1 and TRBJ1-6; 8 bases are shared with TRBD1. The CDR3 runs 14 residues. The V and J ends lost 1 base and 8 bases, in that order; junction bases with no gene match: 2. CDR1 SGHRS and CDR2 YFSETQ come from the germline V gene. CDR3: CASSLQGADSPLHF. In nucleotides, the CDR3 is TGCGCCAGCAGCTTGCAGGGGGCTGATTCACCCCTCCACTTT.

The genes are TRBV10-3 and TRBJ1-4; TRBD1 is a possible D gene (6 bases). Deletions cut 3 bases from V and 8 bases from J, with 16 bases between. The CDR3 loop spans 15 amino acids. The V gene's germline CDR1 is ENHRY and CDR2 SYGVKD. CDR3 residues: CAISDSQGLREKLFF. Here the CDR3 DNA reads TGTGCCATCAGTGACTCCCAGGGGCTTAGAGAAAAACTGTTTTTT.

The chain uses TRBV19 and TRBJ1-1; D may be TRBD1 (6 bases). With 5 bases removed from V and 0 bases from J, the gap between germline ends came to 13 bases. The CDR3 totals 15 residues. CDR1 is LNHDA, CDR2 SQIVND, per germline (reference sequence). This chain's CDR3 is CASSPSGQLNTEAFF. CDR3 DNA sequence: TGTGCCAGTAGTCCCTCTGGACAGTTGAACACTGAAGCTTTCTTT.

The gene calls are TRBV4-2 and TRBJ2-3, with 10 positions matching TRBD2. Germline assignment: CDR1 LGHNA and CDR2 YNFKEQ. The V segment lost 1 base and the J segment 2 bases; nucleotides outside the gene matches: 6. There are 17 residues in the CDR3. CDR3 loop: CASSQAASGGTTDTQYF. For the CDR3, the DNA is TGTGCCAGCAGCCAAGCGGCTAGCGGGGGTACCACAGATACGCAGTATTTT.

Regarding this clone: Other nucleotide sequences from this sample produce the same CDR3. The genes are TRBV18 and TRBJ1-1; D may be TRBD1 (6 bases). Trimming removed 2 bases at V and 3 bases at J, with 7 bases between. Looked up from germline, CDR1 is KGHSH and CDR2 is LQKENI. There are 13 residues in the CDR3. For the CDR3, the DNA is TGTGCCAGCTCACCAAACAGGGACACTGAAGCTTTCTTT. Protein product: CASSPNRDTEAFF.

The V gene is TRBV18, the J gene TRBJ1-1; TRBD1 is a possible D gene (6 bases). V lost 6 bases and J lost 2, with 10 bases in between. CDR3 length: 13 residues. Germline-derived CDR1 and CDR2 are KGHSH and LQKENI. The CDR3 nucleotides read TGTGCCAGCTCTATCAGGGGAAACACTGAAGCTTTCTTT. Its protein product is CASSIRGNTEAFF. The full variable domain, in which reference TRBV18 and TRBJ1-1 provide the parts outside the CDR3, is NAGVMQNPRHLVRRRGQEARLRCSPMKGHSHVYWYRQLPEEGLKFMVYLQKENIIDESGMPKERFSAEFPKEGPSILRIQQVVRGDSAAYFCASSIRGNTEAFFGQGTRLTVV.

This chain connects TRBV27 to TRBJ2-4; the D is unclear. This CDR3 spans 13 amino acids. CDR1 and CDR2 (germline): MNHEY, SMNVEV (reference sequence). V was cut by 6 bases and J by 6 bases, with 12 bases left in between. This chain's CDR3 is CASSRLGTNIQYF. The CDR3 bases are TGTGCCAGCAGCCGGTTGGGCACAAACATTCAGTACTTC.

About this clone: One end of the junction is discordant with germline, which a read error may explain. This rearrangement joins TRBV6-1 to TRBJ2-4, with 13 bases matching TRBD2. The CDR3 has 13 residues. Germline CDR1 and CDR2: MNHNS and SASEGT. CDR3: CASSEGTSGSFRF. The DNA of the CDR3 is TGTGCCAGCAGTGAAGGGACTAGCGGGAGTTTCAGGTTC.

V usage is TRBV5-1 and J usage is TRBJ2-7, with a weak D call TRBD1 (6 bases). Trimming cost V 0 bases and J 0 bases, with 16 bases left between them. The germline CDR1 and CDR2 sequences are SGHRS and YFSETQ. This CDR3 is 17 amino acids long. This chain's CDR3 is CASSLAPTGFSSYEQYF. The CDR3 DNA is TGCGCCAGCAGCTTGGCCCCAACAGGGTTTAGCTCCTACGAGCAGTACTTC.

V usage is TRBV4-3 and J usage is TRBJ2-2, with a weak D call TRBD1 (6 bases). Between the trimmed V and J ends, which lost 1 base and 5 bases, there was a span of 11 bases. The CDR3 has 15 residues. Per the germline V gene, CDR1 is LGHNA and CDR2 is YSLEER. The CDR3: CASSQVQGLTGELFF. The DNA of the CDR3 is TGCGCCAGCAGCCAAGTCCAGGGGCTAACCGGGGAGCTGTTTTTT.

This chain joins TRBV18 and TRBJ1-5, with D maybe TRBD1 (6 bases). CDR1 is KGHSH and CDR2 is LQKENI in the germline V gene. V gave up 6 bases and J gave up 1 base, with 13 bases separating them. The length of the CDR3 is 15 residues. The CDR3 nucleotides are TGTGCCAGCTCCCCAGCAGGGGCGAGCAATCAGCCCCAGCATTTT. It codes for CASSPAGASNQPQHF.

The J gene is TRBJ2-3, the V gene TRBV7-9; the D is unclear. The CDR3 is made up of 14 amino acids. The V and J ends lost 6 bases and 2 bases respectively, with 12 bases between them. Looked up from germline, CDR1 is SEHNR and CDR2 is FQNEAQ (reference sequence). This chain's CDR3 is CASRQSHPTDTQYF. The CDR3 bases are TGTGCCAGCAGACAGTCGCACCCCACAGATACGCAGTATTTT.

The chain combines TRBV5-1 with TRBJ1-2; 10 bases map to TRBD1. The CDR3 covers 15 residues. After removal of 2 bases from V and 5 bases from J, the junction contained 6 bases not matched to a gene. In germline, CDR1 is SGHRS, CDR2 YFSETQ. The CDR3: CASSFWDRGVYGYTF. The CDR3 DNA sequence: TGCGCCAGCAGCTTTTGGGACAGGGGTGTTTATGGCTACACCTTC.

This CDR3 is CASSLEQAGGIEQFF. DNA of the CDR3: TGTGCCAGCAGCTTAGAGCAAGCGGGGGGGATAGAGCAGTTCTTC. This chain connects TRBV13 to TRBJ2-1, with TRBD2 matching over 10 bases. From germline, CDR1 is PRHDT and CDR2 FYEKMQ (reference sequence). This CDR3 comprises 15 residues. V lost 1 base and J lost 10; bases outside the gene matches: 7.

The genes are TRBV19 and TRBJ2-7, with 8 positions matching TRBD1. CDR3 size: 12 residues. Germline assignment: CDR1 LNHDA and CDR2 SQIVND (reference sequence). The V and J ends lost 8 bases and 4 bases, in that order; junction bases with no gene match: 4. The CDR3 DNA follows: TGTGCCAGTGGAAGACAGGGGTACGAGCAGTACTTC. Translation: CASGRQGYEQYF. The full variable domain, completed using reference TRBV19 and TRBJ2-7, is DGGITQSPKYLFRKEGQNVTLSCEQNLNHDAMYWYRQDPGQGLRLIYYSQIVNDFQKGDIAEGYSVSREKKESFPLTVTSAQKNPTAFYLCASGRQGYEQYFGPGTRLTVT.

J is TRBJ2-2 and V is TRBV6-1; 7 bases agree with TRBD1. The germline V gene has CDR1 MNHNS and CDR2 SASEGT. Trimming cost V 5 bases and J 4 bases; bases outside gene matches: 7. CDR3 length: 15 amino acids. CDR3 in DNA: TGTGCCAGCAGTATCTTACAGGGGTCCACCGGGGAGCTGTTTTTT. Its protein is CASSILQGSTGELFF.

The chain recombines TRBV11-2 with TRBJ2-5; 7 nucleotides line up with TRBD1. The CDR3 is 16 residues long. Unmatched junction bases numbered 13, after V lost 5 bases and J lost 4 bases. Germline V lookup: CDR1 SGHAT, CDR2 FQNNGV. Here the CDR3 reads CASSAHGDSSSETQYF. Written as DNA, the CDR3 is TGTGCCAGCAGCGCACATGGGGACAGTTCTTCAGAGACCCAGTACTTC.

The chain employs TRBV28 and TRBJ2-1, with TRBD2 identical over 11 bases. V trimming: 4 bases; J trimming: 7 bases; junction bases outside the gene matches: 12. CDR1 and CDR2 (germline): MDHEN, SYDVKM. The CDR3 loop spans 17 amino acids. CDR3 DNA: TGTGCCAGCAGTTCTCGACTAGCGGGAAAAGGATTAAATGAGCAGTTCTTC. Amino acids: CASSSRLAGKGLNEQFF. Full variable domain (outside the CDR3, taken from reference TRBV28 and TRBJ2-1): DVKVTQSSRYLVKRTGEKVFLECVQDMDHENMFWYRQDPGLGLRLIYFSYDVKMKEKGDIPEGYSVSREKKERFSLILESASTNQTSMYLCASSSRLAGKGLNEQFFGPGTRLTVL.

CDR3 protein: CASSFGDRVQSPLHF. The CDR3 region has the DNA TGCGCCAGCAGCTTTGGGGACAGGGTACAGTCACCCCTCCACTTT. The chain employs TRBV5-1 and TRBJ1-6; 9 bases match TRBD1. The V gene's germline CDR1 is SGHRS and CDR2 YFSETQ. The length of the CDR3 is 15 residues. V lost 2 bases and J lost 10; bases outside the gene matches: 7. The full variable domain, with the rest looked up from reference TRBV5-1 and TRBJ1-6, is KAGVTQTPRYLIKTRGQQVTLSCSPISGHRSVSWYQQTPGQGLQFLFEYFSETQRNKGNFPGRFSGRQFSNSRSEMNVSTLELGDSALYLCASSFGDRVQSPLHFGNGTRLTVT.